These T cell receptor beta chains were read from a single sample in a study of CD4+ T cells in melanoma. Measured with immunoSEQ multiplex PCR; TCRdb has only the in-frame clones, and not every one. The table includes 140,000 or so clones, around 90% detected once. The receptors here all came from a human donor with melanoma. The CDR3 runs from the conserved cysteine through the conserved F or W.

v_call cdr3_aa
TRBV19 CASRRGWDYNEQFF
TRBV6-1 CASHDSFSGNTIYF
TRBV2 CASSVQQTQYF
TRBV2 CASSEEAGGSPLHF
TRBV19 CASSRTFSRNTEAFF
TRBV30 CAWSGSRSEQYF
TRBV30 CAWNRGTGNTIYF
TRBV4-1 CASSQIILQETQYF
TRBV6-1 CASSDQPNEKLFF
TRBV5-6 CASSSLGQGGDGQYF